The 27 T cell receptor beta chains in this list originate from one sample, sequenced in a study of Ad26.COV2.S vaccination and SARS-CoV-2 variants. Using immunoSEQ multiplex PCR, the repertoire was profiled, and TCRdb retains in-frame clones only, with some absent. The sample carries under 150,000 clones, roughly 88% recorded once. The material sequenced was peripheral blood, taken after recovery from COVID-19. These receptors came from a human donor who had recovered from COVID-19.

The chain recombines TRBV12-3 or TRBV12-4 with TRBJ1-2; 7 positions match TRBD1. The CDR3 consists of 13 residues. Germline trimming cut 5 bases from V and 5 bases from J; bases unmatched to any gene: 5. CDR3 loop: CASSRGTAYGYTF. DNA for the CDR3: TGTGCCAGCAGTAGGGGGACAGCTTATGGCTACACCTTC.

The rearrangement links TRBV2 to TRBJ2-1, with TRBD1 matching over 7 bases. The CDR3 covers 15 residues. CDR1 and CDR2 from the germline V gene are SNHLY and FYNNEI. V gave up 2 bases and J gave up 6 bases; unmatched junction bases: 7. CDR3 coding DNA: TGTGCCAGCAGTGAAAAGGTGGACAGGAGCAATGAGCAGTTCTTC. Translated, it gives CASSEKVDRSNEQFF. The full variable domain, its missing parts supplied by reference TRBV2 and TRBJ2-1, is EPEVTQTPSHQVTQMGQEVILRCVPISNHLYFYWYRQILGQKVEFLVSFYNNEISEKSEIFDDQFSVERPDGSNFTLKIRSTKLEDSAMYFCASSEKVDRSNEQFFGPGTRLTVL.

The chain is built from TRBV30 and TRBJ1-1; D gene unclear. Per germline, CDR1 GTSNPN and CDR2 SVGIG (reference sequence). This CDR3 comprises 13 residues. The V and J ends lost 4 bases and 5 bases respectively, with 14 bases between them. The CDR3 sequence is CAWNGPRRTEAFF. Written as DNA, the CDR3 is TGTGCCTGGAACGGACCCCGAAGGACTGAAGCTTTCTTT. The full variable domain, with the rest looked up from reference TRBV30 and TRBJ1-1, is SQTIHQWPATLVQPVGSPLSLECTVEGTSNPNLYWYRQAAGRGLQLLFYSVGIGQISSEVPQNLSASRPQDRQFILSSKKLLLSDSGFYLCAWNGPRRTEAFFGQGTRLTVV.

The V and J genes are TRBV10-2 and TRBJ1-1, with D perhaps TRBD1 (6 bases). The CDR3 has 14 amino acids. Germline CDR1 WSHSY, CDR2 SAAADI. V was pared by 9 bases and J by 1 base, with 15 bases between. CDR3 DNA: TGCGCCAGTGAACCCGGGACACCGAACACTGAAGCTTTCTTT. This gives the protein CASEPGTPNTEAFF.

The CDR3 coding sequence is TGTGCCAGCAGCTCAGACAGGGTCATTACCTACGAGCAGTACTTC. Translated: CASSSDRVITYEQYF. The chain couples TRBV28 to TRBJ2-7; TRBD1 agrees at 7 bases. This CDR3 region has 15 residues. V lost 6 bases, J lost 2 bases, and 10 bases stayed unmatched. Germline assignment: CDR1 MDHEN and CDR2 SYDVKM.

This clone showed up just once. CDR3 in DNA: TGTGCCACCACACCCTCTGGAAACACCATATATTTT. It codes for CATTPSGNTIYF. J is TRBJ1-3 and V is TRBV28; no clear D gene. CDR1 and CDR2 from the germline V gene are MDHEN and SYDVKM. CDR3 length: 12 residues. Trimming removed 10 bases from V and 0 bases from J, with 7 bases in between.

The gene calls are TRBV27 and TRBJ1-1, with D unresolved. Germline assignment: CDR1 MNHEY and CDR2 SMNVEV (reference sequence). The CDR3 sequence is 10 residues long. Trimming cost V 5 bases and J 8 bases, with 6 bases left between them. In DNA form, the CDR3 reads TGTGCCAGCAGTCATCCCGAAGCTTTCTTT. Protein product: CASSHPEAFF.

This clone was seen once. The chain couples TRBV30 to TRBJ1-5, with D possibly TRBD1 on 6 matching bases. Per the germline V gene, CDR1 is GTSNPN and CDR2 is SVGIG (reference sequence). The CDR3 contains 14 residues. The V gene lost 3 bases and the J gene lost 0 bases, with 9 bases spanning the gap. CDR3: CAWSRTVSNQPQHF. DNA of the CDR3: TGTGCCTGGAGCCGGACAGTTAGCAATCAGCCCCAGCATTTT.

The chain joins TRBV29-1 to TRBJ1-3; 7 positions agree with TRBD1. The J segment lost 8 bases and the V segment lost 8 bases, leaving 9 bases of the junction unmatched. This CDR3 region has 12 residues. Germline V gene data show CDR1 as SQVTM and CDR2 as ANQGSEA. CDR3 DNA sequence: TGCAGCATAAGGGGACAGCTCGACACCATATATTTT. This translates into CSIRGQLDTIYF. Looking up the rest from reference TRBV29-1 and TRBJ1-3 gives the full variable domain: SAVISQKPSRDICQRGTSLTIQCQVDSQVTMMFWYRQQPGQSLTLIATANQGSEATYESGFVIDKFPISRPNLTFSTLTVSNMSPEDSSIYLCSIRGQLDTIYFGEGSWLTVV.

This sequence joins TRBV6-5 and TRBJ1-1; 8 nucleotides agree with TRBD1. This CDR3 comprises 13 residues. Germline CDR1 MNHEY, CDR2 SVGAGI. V trimming: 7 bases; J trimming: 2 bases; junction bases outside the gene matches: 3. The CDR3 spells CASTTGGNTEAFF. CDR3 nucleotides: TGTGCCAGCACAACAGGGGGAAACACTGAAGCTTTCTTT.

This chain connects TRBV12-5 to TRBJ2-7; D is unclear. Germline lookup yields CDR1 LGHNT and CDR2 FRNRAP. The CDR3 loop spans 17 amino acids. Deletions cut 0 bases from V and 0 bases from J, with 15 bases between. This chain's CDR3 is CASGLVLGPQPSYEQYF. The CDR3 nucleotides are TGTGCTAGTGGTTTGGTACTCGGACCCCAACCCTCCTACGAGCAGTACTTC.

V is TRBV6-5 and J is TRBJ1-2; no reliable D call. CDR1 and CDR2 (germline): MNHEY, SVGAGI. V gave up 4 bases and J gave up 4 bases, with 10 bases separating them. The CDR3 loop spans 13 amino acids. The CDR3 here is CASSFGLSYGYTF. CDR3 bases: TGTGCCAGCAGTTTTGGACTTAGCTATGGCTACACCTTC.

A few counts support this clone. The genes are TRBV7-2 and TRBJ1-3; D unresolved. The CDR3 contains 13 residues. Germline V gene lookup returns CDR1 SGHTA and CDR2 FQGNSA. V was clipped by 4 bases and J by 2 bases, with 6 bases between them. CDR3 amino acids: CASSSSAGNTIYF. The CDR3 DNA follows: TGTGCCAGCAGCTCATCCGCTGGAAACACCATATATTTT.

This chain joins TRBV5-1 and TRBJ1-4; maybe TRBD1 (5 bases). Trimming took off 0 bases at V and 4 bases at J, with 10 bases between the two ends. Per the germline V gene, CDR1 is SGHRS and CDR2 is YFSETQ. CDR3 length: 15 amino acids. CDR3 residues: CASSLDDSLNEKLFF. The DNA of the CDR3 is TGCGCCAGCAGCTTGGACGACAGCCTTAATGAAAAACTGTTTTTT. Variable domain in full (rest from reference TRBV5-1 and TRBJ1-4): KAGVTQTPRYLIKTRGQQVTLSCSPISGHRSVSWYQQTPGQGLQFLFEYFSETQRNKGNFPGRFSGRQFSNSRSEMNVSTLELGDSALYLCASSLDDSLNEKLFFGSGTQLSVL.

The CDR3 region has the DNA TGTGCCACCAGTGCCCCTGGTGGGACTCCCTTTGGTGATACGCAGTATTTT. This encodes CATSAPGGTPFGDTQYF. The chain joins TRBV24-1 to TRBJ2-3, with D possibly TRBD2 on 6 matching bases. This CDR3 comprises 17 residues. Germline CDR1 reads KGHDR; CDR2 reads SFDVKD. Trimming left V 5 bases short and J 6 bases short, with 23 bases between.

A few counts support this clone. The genes are TRBV28 and TRBJ2-1; unclear D gene. Trimming took off 4 bases at V and 9 bases at J, with 10 bases between the two ends. Germline V gene sequence: CDR1 MDHEN, CDR2 SYDVKM. The CDR3 contains 12 residues. The CDR3 spells CASSSQAGEQFF. Here the CDR3 DNA reads TGTGCCAGCAGTTCCCAGGCTGGTGAGCAGTTCTTC.

This clone was seen a single time. The chain recombines TRBV6-6 with TRBJ1-2; 7 bases fit TRBD1. Trimming cost V 4 bases and J 7 bases; bases outside gene matches: 6. Germline V CDR1 and CDR2: MNHNY, SVGAGI (reference sequence). This CDR3 spans 13 amino acids. The CDR3 bases are TGTGCCAGCAGTTCCGACAGGGTGGTTGGCTACACCTTC. It encodes CASSSDRVVGYTF.

The chain's CDR3 is CASSYSQEGTKNIQYF. In DNA, the CDR3 is TGTGCCAGCAGTTACTCTCAGGAGGGAACCAAAAACATTCAGTACTTC. The V and J genes are TRBV6-5 and TRBJ2-4, with D possibly matching TRBD2 (6 bases). V lost 0 bases and J lost 2, with 11 bases in between. From germline, CDR1 is MNHEY and CDR2 SVGAGI. CDR3 length equals 16 residues.

The chain recombines TRBV7-2 with TRBJ1-3; maybe TRBD1 (5 bases). This CDR3 contains 15 residues. Germline CDR1 and CDR2: SGHTA and FQGNSA. With 2 bases removed from V and 1 base from J, the gap between germline ends came to 9 bases. The CDR3 sequence: CASSLRGPSGNTIYF. The CDR3 nucleotides read TGTGCCAGCAGCTTAAGGGGCCCTTCTGGAAACACCATATATTTT.

The DNA for the CDR3 is TGTGCCAGCAGCAAGGACAGGGAGACATACAATGAGCAGTTCTTC. Amino acid sequence: CASSKDRETYNEQFF. The rearrangement uses TRBV28 and TRBJ2-1; 8 nucleotides agree with TRBD1. CDR1 is MDHEN, CDR2 SYDVKM, per germline. The V segment lost 6 bases and the J segment 4 bases; nucleotides outside the gene matches: 8. The CDR3 is 15 amino acids.

This clone was counted only a few times. J is TRBJ1-5 and V is TRBV6-5; D not resolved. Deletions cut 9 bases from V and 0 bases from J, with 6 bases between. This CDR3 has 12 amino acids. Looked up from germline, CDR1 is MNHEY and CDR2 is SVGAGI. The CDR3 protein is CASGYSNQPQHF. The DNA of the CDR3 is TGTGCCAGTGGTTATAGCAATCAGCCCCAGCATTTT.

This chain joins TRBV24-1 and TRBJ2-6, with D perhaps matching TRBD1 or TRBD2 (5 bases each). There are 15 residues in the CDR3. V was shortened by 4 bases and J by 1 base, with 7 bases between the two germline ends. Germline-derived CDR1 and CDR2 are KGHDR and SFDVKD. The CDR3 DNA is TGTGCCACCAGTGAGAGGGGATCTGGGGCCAACGTCCTGACTTTC. It yields the protein CATSERGSGANVLTF.

V and J are TRBV10-3 and TRBJ1-6; D not certain. The V end was cut by 0 bases, the J end by 7 bases, with 10 bases between. CDR1 and CDR2 (germline): ENHRY, SYGVKD. This CDR3 contains 15 residues. CDR3: CAISESNRRNSPLHF. Here the CDR3 DNA reads TGTGCCATCAGTGAGTCGAATAGGAGGAATTCACCCCTCCACTTT.

As to this clone: Relative to the germline gene, one junction end is altered; a read error may explain this. V and J are TRBV7-7 and TRBJ2-6; D could derive from TRBD1 or TRBD2 (5 bases each). The CDR3 totals 16 residues. Looked up from germline, CDR1 is SSHAT and CDR2 is FNYEAQ (reference sequence). The CDR3 sequence is CASSPRGDSGANVLTF. The DNA of the CDR3 is TGTGCTAGCAGCCCAAGAGGGGACTCTGGGGCCAACGTCCTGACTTTC.

This clone is medium-sized in the sample. J is TRBJ1-2 and V is TRBV28; possibly TRBD1 for D (6 bases). The CDR3 is 15 amino acids. The V gene's germline CDR1 is MDHEN and CDR2 SYDVKM. Trimming shortened V by 2 bases and J by 6 bases, and 16 bases separated the two germline ends. The CDR3 nucleotides read TGTGCCAGCAGTTTAAGGGTAGACAGGAAAGATGGCTACACCTTC. It specifies CASSLRVDRKDGYTF.

The J gene is TRBJ2-2, the V gene TRBV7-9; D unresolved. V was cut by 3 bases and J by 1 base, with 6 bases left in between. Germline V gene lookup returns CDR1 SEHNR and CDR2 FQNEAQ (reference sequence). The CDR3 runs to 14 residues. The CDR3 DNA is TGTGCCAGCAGCTTTCTATTGAACACCGGGGAGCTGTTTTTT. Its translation is CASSFLLNTGELFF.

The chain employs TRBV28 and TRBJ1-2; D remains unclear. CDR1 and CDR2 (germline): MDHEN, SYDVKM. The V end was cut by 4 bases, the J end by 1 base, with 10 bases between. The CDR3 is made up of 14 amino acids. The CDR3 DNA sequence: TGTGCCAGCAGTTCTTTGGTGAATAACTATGGCTACACCTTC. Translation: CASSSLVNNYGYTF.